The 15 T cell receptor beta chains presented below share a single source sample, sequenced in a study of blood T cells in healthy people across ages. It was with a sample-barcoded 5' primer and a J-beta primer mix that a second PCR of roughly 6 to 12 cycles was run. TCRdb called the 5' RACE reads again in MiXCR, with one record for every CDR3 protein. The table records almost 800,000 distinct CDR3 sequences, 58% of them present only once. The sample comprised blood. Source of these receptors: a man aged 25-45 years in good health.

The chain's CDR3 is CASSRGTVRNEQFF. The CDR3 nucleotides are TGCGCCAGCAGCCGAGGGACAGTCCGCAATGAGCAGTTCTTC. The chain carries TRBV4-1 and TRBJ2-1; 7 nucleotides align to TRBD1. V dropped 4 bases and J dropped 6; count of bases not matched to a gene: 6. The CDR3 contains 14 residues. CDR1 is MGHRA, CDR2 YSYEKL, per germline.

With respect to this clonotype: An end of the junction differs from the germline gene, which may be a read error. The CDR3 loop reads CSARLAGGSSTDTRYF. The CDR3 DNA follows: TGCAGTGCTAGGCTAGCGGGAGGGAGTAGCACAGATACGCGGTATTTT. This sequence joins TRBV20-1 and TRBJ2-3, with TRBD2 matching 12 bases. From germline, CDR1 is DFQATT and CDR2 SNEGSKA (reference sequence). This CDR3 contains 16 residues.

The chain employs TRBV6-2 or TRBV6-3 and TRBJ2-3, with TRBD2 matching 8 bases. V lost 7 bases, J lost 10 bases, and 16 bases stayed unmatched. Germline V CDR1 and CDR2: MNHEY, SVGEGT. The CDR3 consists of 15 residues. The CDR3 region has the DNA TGTGCCAGCACCTCCACGGGAGGGGGTTATGACGCGCAGTATTTT. It is translated as CASTSTGGGYDAQYF.

The chain recombines TRBV6-6 with TRBJ2-7; 7 bases match TRBD1. V trimming: 5 bases; J trimming: 12 bases; junction bases outside the gene matches: 4. The CDR3 is 10 residues long. From germline, CDR1 is MNHNY and CDR2 SVGAGI (reference sequence). CDR3 in DNA: TGTGCCAGCAGTGACAGGGCACGGTACTTC. Residues: CASSDRARYF.

This clonotype occurred a few times. This rearrangement joins TRBV28 to TRBJ2-1; unclear D gene. V gave up 6 bases and J gave up 0 bases, with 12 bases separating them. Germline assignment: CDR1 MDHEN and CDR2 SYDVKM. The length of the CDR3 is 15 residues. In DNA form, the CDR3 reads TGTGCCAGCAGAAACTTGTTCGACTCCTACAATGAGCAGTTCTTC. Its translation: CASRNLFDSYNEQFF. The variable domain in full, completed from reference TRBV28 and TRBJ2-1, reads DVKVTQSSRYLVKRTGEKVFLECVQDMDHENMFWYRQDPGLGLRLIYFSYDVKMKEKGDIPEGYSVSREKKERFSLILESASTNQTSMYLCASRNLFDSYNEQFFGPGTRLTVL.

The J gene is TRBJ2-1, the V gene TRBV3-1; D might be TRBD1 or TRBD2, each matching 6 bases. Trimming took off 0 bases at V and 9 bases at J, with 21 bases between the two ends. The CDR3 covers 17 residues. CDR1 is LGHDT, CDR2 YNNKEL, per germline (reference sequence). CDR3 bases: TGTGCCAGCAGCCAAGATTTCCGACTAGGGGGGATGGGTGAGCAGTTCTTC. This codes for CASSQDFRLGGMGEQFF.

This clonotype has only one observation. The chain uses TRBV20-1 and TRBJ2-5; TRBD2 matches at 7 bases. The junction had 12 bases not matched to a gene; V was cut back by 3 bases and J by 11 bases. Germline loops: CDR1 DFQATT, CDR2 SNEGSKA (reference sequence). The CDR3 loop spans 13 amino acids. CDR3 sequence (DNA): TGCAGTGCTAGGCGGGGAGGGCCAAATGAGCAGTACTTC. Translating gives CSARRGGPNEQYF.

The sample holds a few counts of this clonotype. The chain combines TRBV7-9 with TRBJ2-3; D call uncertain. CDR1 and CDR2 (germline): SEHNR, FQNEAQ (reference sequence). V was pared by 4 bases and J by 2 bases, with 7 bases between. The CDR3 has 13 amino acids. CDR3 coding DNA: TGTGCCAGCAGCTCTAACTACACAGATACGCAGTATTTT. Translated, it gives CASSSNYTDTQYF.

Only one count was recorded for this clonotype. J is TRBJ2-1 and V is TRBV18; a possible D gene is TRBD2 (7 bases). Germline V gene sequence: CDR1 KGHSH, CDR2 LQKENI. V was pared by 2 bases and J by 10 bases, with 15 bases between. The CDR3 totals 14 residues. CDR3 amino acids: CASSPGSGGGEQFF. CDR3 DNA sequence: TGTGCCAGCTCACCAGGATCGGGGGGCGGGGAGCAGTTCTTC.

The chain uses TRBV7-6 and TRBJ2-4, with 8 bases fitting TRBD1. The J call may not be correct, given that the DNA end is closer to TRBJ2-7. The CDR3 runs 14 residues. Germline loops: CDR1 SGHVS, CDR2 FNYEAQ. The CDR3 DNA reads TGTGCCAGCAGCTTGGGACAGGTTCCCAGCGAGCAGTACTTC. Amino acid sequence: CASSLGQVPSEQYF.

This clonotype was seen ten or more times. The rearrangement uses TRBV29-1 and TRBJ2-7, with D perhaps being TRBD1 or TRBD2 (5 bases each). In germline, CDR1 is SQVTM, CDR2 ANQGSEA. The V end lost 7 bases, the J end lost 3 bases, and 13 bases lay between the germline ends. The CDR3 loop spans 12 amino acids. CDR3 sequence reads: CSAEGPNYEQYF. In nucleotides, the CDR3 is TGCAGCGCCGAGGGACCGAACTACGAGCAGTACTTC.

The gene calls are TRBV29-1 and TRBJ2-1, with 10 bases fitting TRBD2. CDR3 length: 18 residues. Germline lookup yields CDR1 SQVTM and CDR2 ANQGSEA. V shed 0 bases, J shed 7 bases, and the junction held 15 bases outside the gene matches. Here the CDR3 reads CSVEEPIAGGQGMNEQFF. The CDR3 nucleotides are TGCAGCGTTGAAGAACCGATAGCGGGGGGTCAGGGTATGAATGAGCAGTTCTTC.

The rearrangement joins TRBV7-3 to TRBJ2-1; 8 bases line up with TRBD2. This CDR3 region has 17 residues. From germline, CDR1 is SGHTA and CDR2 FQGTGA. Unmatched junction bases numbered 9, after V lost 3 bases and J lost 2 bases. The CDR3 nucleotides read TGTGCCAGCAGCTTGTATCGGGTGACTAGCGCCTACAATGAGCAGTTCTTC. The encoded protein is CASSLYRVTSAYNEQFF. The full variable domain, completed using reference TRBV7-3 and TRBJ2-1, is GAGVSQTPSNKVTEKGKYVELRCDPISGHTALYWYRQSLGQGPEFLIYFQGTGAADDSGLPNDRFFAVRPEGSVSTLKIQRTERGDSAVYLCASSLYRVTSAYNEQFFGPGTRLTVL.

The genes are TRBV28 and TRBJ2-7; tentatively, D is TRBD2 (5 bases). V was cut by 11 bases and J by 3 bases, with 29 bases left in between. Per the germline V gene, CDR1 is MDHEN and CDR2 is SYDVKM. The length of the CDR3 is 17 residues. For the CDR3, the DNA is TGTGCCTGTCAGGCTGGCGGTGCGGAGGCGCGCCTCTACGAGCAGTACTTC. It is translated as CACQAGGAEARLYEQYF.

V usage is TRBV20-1 and J usage is TRBJ1-2; 8 nucleotides match TRBD1. CDR1 DFQATT and CDR2 SNEGSKA come from the germline V gene (reference sequence). The junction had 5 bases not matched to a gene; V was cut back by 5 bases and J by 6 bases. There are 12 residues in the CDR3. The chain's CDR3 is CSAPGTGDGYTF. The CDR3 nucleotides read TGCAGTGCTCCCGGGACAGGTGATGGCTACACCTTC.